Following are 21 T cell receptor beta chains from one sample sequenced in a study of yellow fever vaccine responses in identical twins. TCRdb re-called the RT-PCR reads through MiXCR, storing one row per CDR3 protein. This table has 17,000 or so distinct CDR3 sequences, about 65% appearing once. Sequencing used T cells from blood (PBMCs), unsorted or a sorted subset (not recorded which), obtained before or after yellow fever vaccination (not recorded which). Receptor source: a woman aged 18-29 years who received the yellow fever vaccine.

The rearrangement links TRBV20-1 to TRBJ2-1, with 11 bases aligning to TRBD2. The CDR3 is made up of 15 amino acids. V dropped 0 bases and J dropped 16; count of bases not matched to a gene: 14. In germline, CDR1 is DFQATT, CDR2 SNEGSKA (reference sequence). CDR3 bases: TGCAGTGCTAGAGAAGGCGGTAGCGGGAGGGCCCTTAGTTTCTTC. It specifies CSAREGGSGRALSFF.

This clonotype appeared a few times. This CDR3 reads CASSVSGNTEAFF. The CDR3 bases are TGTGCCAGCAGCGTCAGCGGGAACACTGAAGCTTTCTTT. V and J are TRBV7-9 and TRBJ1-1; D unclear. Trimming shortened V by 5 bases and J by 1 base, and 8 bases separated the two germline ends. CDR1 is SEHNR and CDR2 is FQNEAQ in the germline V gene (reference sequence). CDR3 length equals 13 residues. Full variable domain (rest looked up from reference TRBV7-9 and TRBJ1-1): DTGVSQNPRHKITKRGQNVTFRCDPISEHNRLYWYRQTLGQGPEFLTYFQNEAQLEKSRLLSDRFSAERPKGSFSTLEIQRTEQGDSAMYLCASSVSGNTEAFFGQGTRLTVV.

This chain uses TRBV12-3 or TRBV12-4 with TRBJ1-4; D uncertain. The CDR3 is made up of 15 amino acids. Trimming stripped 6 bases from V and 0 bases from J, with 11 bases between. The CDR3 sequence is CASRPHMATNEKLFF. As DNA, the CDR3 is TGTGCCAGCAGGCCGCATATGGCAACTAATGAAAAACTGTTTTTT.

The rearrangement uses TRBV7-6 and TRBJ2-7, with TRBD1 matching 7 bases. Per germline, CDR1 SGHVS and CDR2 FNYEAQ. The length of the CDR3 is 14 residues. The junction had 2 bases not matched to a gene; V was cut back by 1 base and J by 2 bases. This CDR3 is CASSLGGQTYEQYF. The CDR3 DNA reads TGTGCCAGCAGCTTAGGGGGACAGACCTACGAGCAGTACTTC.

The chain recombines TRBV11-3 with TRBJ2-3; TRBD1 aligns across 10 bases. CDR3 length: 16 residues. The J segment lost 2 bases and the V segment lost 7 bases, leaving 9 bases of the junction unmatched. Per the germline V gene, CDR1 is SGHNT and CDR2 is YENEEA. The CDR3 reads CASTYDRGRVTDTQYF. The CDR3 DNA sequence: TGTGCCAGCACCTACGACAGGGGGCGCGTCACAGATACGCAGTATTTT.

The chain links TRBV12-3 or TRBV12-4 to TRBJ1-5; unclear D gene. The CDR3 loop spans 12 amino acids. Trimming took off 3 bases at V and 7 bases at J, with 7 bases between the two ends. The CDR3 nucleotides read TGTGCCAGCAGTTTGAACAAACAGCCCCAGCATTTT. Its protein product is CASSLNKQPQHF.

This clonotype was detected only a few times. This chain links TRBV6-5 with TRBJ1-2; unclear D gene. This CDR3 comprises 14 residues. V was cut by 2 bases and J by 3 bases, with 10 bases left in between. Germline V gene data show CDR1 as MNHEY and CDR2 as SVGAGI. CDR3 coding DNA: TGTGCCAGCAGTTACGCCGCAAGGGACTATGGCTACACCTTC. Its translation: CASSYAARDYGYTF.

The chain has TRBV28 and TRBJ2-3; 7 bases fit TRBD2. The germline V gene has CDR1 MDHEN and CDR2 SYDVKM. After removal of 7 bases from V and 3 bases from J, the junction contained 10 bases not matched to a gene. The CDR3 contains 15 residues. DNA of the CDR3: TGTGCCAGCACCCTCCCGGCTAGCGGAACAGATACGCAGTATTTT. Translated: CASTLPASGTDTQYF.

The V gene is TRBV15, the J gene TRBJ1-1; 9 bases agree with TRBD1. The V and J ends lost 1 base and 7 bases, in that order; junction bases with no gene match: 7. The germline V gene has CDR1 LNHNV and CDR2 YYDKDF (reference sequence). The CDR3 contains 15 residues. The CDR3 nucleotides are TGTGCCACCAGCAGAGGGGGACAGGGCGGGGGTGAAGCTTTCTTT. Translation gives CATSRGGQGGGEAFF.

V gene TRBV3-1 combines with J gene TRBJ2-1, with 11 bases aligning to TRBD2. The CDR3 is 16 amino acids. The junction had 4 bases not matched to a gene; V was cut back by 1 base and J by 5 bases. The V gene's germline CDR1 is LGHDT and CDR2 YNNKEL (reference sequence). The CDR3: CASSQAGTSGHNEQFF. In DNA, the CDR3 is TGTGCCAGCAGCCAAGCCGGGACTAGCGGCCACAATGAGCAGTTCTTC.

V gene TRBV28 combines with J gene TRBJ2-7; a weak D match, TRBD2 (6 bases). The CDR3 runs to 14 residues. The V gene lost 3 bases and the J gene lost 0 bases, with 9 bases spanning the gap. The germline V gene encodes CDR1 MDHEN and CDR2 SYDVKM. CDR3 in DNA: TGTGCCAGCAGTTTTGGCGGGACCTCCTACGAGCAGTACTTC. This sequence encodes CASSFGGTSYEQYF.

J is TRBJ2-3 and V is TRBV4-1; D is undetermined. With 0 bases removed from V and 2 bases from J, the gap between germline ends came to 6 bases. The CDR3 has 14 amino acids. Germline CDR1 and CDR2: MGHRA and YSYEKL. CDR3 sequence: CASSQDHPTDTQYF. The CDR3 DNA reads TGCGCCAGCAGCCAAGATCACCCCACAGATACGCAGTATTTT.

The CDR3 sequence: CASTLTPVDSSYEQYF. CDR3 nucleotides: TGTGCCAGCACCCTAACACCCGTGGACAGCTCCTACGAGCAGTACTTC. The chain combines TRBV11-1 with TRBJ2-7, with a weak D call TRBD1 (6 bases). The CDR3 covers 16 residues. The germline V and J ends were trimmed by 7 bases and 0 bases, with 19 bases remaining between them. Germline values: CDR1 SGHAT, CDR2 FQDESV (reference sequence).

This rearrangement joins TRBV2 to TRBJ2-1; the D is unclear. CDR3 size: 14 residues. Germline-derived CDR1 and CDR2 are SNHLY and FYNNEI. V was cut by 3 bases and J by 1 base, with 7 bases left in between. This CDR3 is CASSDERSYNEQFF. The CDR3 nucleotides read TGTGCCAGCAGTGATGAGAGGTCCTACAATGAGCAGTTCTTC. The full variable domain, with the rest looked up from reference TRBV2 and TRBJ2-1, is EPEVTQTPSHQVTQMGQEVILRCVPISNHLYFYWYRQILGQKVEFLVSFYNNEISEKSEIFDDQFSVERPDGSNFTLKIRSTKLEDSAMYFCASSDERSYNEQFFGPGTRLTVL.

CDR3 amino acids: CASSILGQPQHF. Written as DNA, the CDR3 is TGTGCCAGTAGTATTCTGGGTCAGCCCCAGCATTTT. V usage is TRBV19 and J usage is TRBJ1-5; unclear D gene. The CDR3 length is 12 residues. Germline V gene data show CDR1 as LNHDA and CDR2 as SQIVND (reference sequence). The V gene lost 3 bases and the J gene lost 6 bases, with 6 bases spanning the gap.

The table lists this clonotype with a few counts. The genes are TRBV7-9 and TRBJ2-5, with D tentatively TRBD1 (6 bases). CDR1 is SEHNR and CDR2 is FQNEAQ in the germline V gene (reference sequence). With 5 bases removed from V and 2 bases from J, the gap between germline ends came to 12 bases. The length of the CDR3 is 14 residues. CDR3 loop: CASSPRTEQETQYF. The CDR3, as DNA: TGTGCCAGCAGCCCCCGGACAGAGCAAGAGACCCAGTACTTC.

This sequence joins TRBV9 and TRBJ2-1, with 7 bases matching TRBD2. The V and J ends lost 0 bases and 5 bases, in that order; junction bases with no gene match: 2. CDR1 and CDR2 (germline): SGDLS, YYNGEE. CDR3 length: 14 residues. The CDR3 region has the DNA TGTGCCAGCAGCGTAGGAGCGGGGAACAATGAGCAGTTCTTC. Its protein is CASSVGAGNNEQFF. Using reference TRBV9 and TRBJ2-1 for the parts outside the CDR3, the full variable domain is DSGVTQTPKHLITATGQRVTLRCSPRSGDLSVYWYQQSLDQGLQFLIQYYNGEERAKGNILERFSAQQFPDLHSELNLSSLELGDSALYFCASSVGAGNNEQFFGPGTRLTVL.

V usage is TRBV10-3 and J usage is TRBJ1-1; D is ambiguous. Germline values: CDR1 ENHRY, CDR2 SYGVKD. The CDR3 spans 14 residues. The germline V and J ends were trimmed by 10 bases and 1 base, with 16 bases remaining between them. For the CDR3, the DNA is TGTGCCACGCAATCCGGGCCAGCGAACACTGAAGCTTTCTTT. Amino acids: CATQSGPANTEAFF.

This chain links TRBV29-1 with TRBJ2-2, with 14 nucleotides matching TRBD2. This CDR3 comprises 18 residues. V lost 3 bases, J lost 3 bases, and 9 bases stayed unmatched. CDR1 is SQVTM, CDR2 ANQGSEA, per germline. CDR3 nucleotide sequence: TGCAGCGTTGAGACTAGCGGGGGGGCCTTAAGAGACACCGGGGAGCTGTTTTTT. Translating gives CSVETSGGALRDTGELFF.

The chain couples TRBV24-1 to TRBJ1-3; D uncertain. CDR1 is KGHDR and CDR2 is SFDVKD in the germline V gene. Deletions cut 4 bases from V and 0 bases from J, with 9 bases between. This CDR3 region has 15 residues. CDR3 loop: CATSDPHRSGNTIYF. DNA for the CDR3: TGTGCCACCAGTGACCCACACCGCTCTGGAAACACCATATATTTT.

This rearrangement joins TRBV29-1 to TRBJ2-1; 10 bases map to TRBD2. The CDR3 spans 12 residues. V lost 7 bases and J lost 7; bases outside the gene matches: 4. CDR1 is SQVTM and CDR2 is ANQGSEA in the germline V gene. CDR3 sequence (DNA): TGCAGCGGTGGACTAGCGGCTAATGAGCAGTTCTTC. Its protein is CSGGLAANEQFF.